The next 24 T cell receptor beta chains were all read from a single sample in a study of metastatic and nonmetastatic thyroid tumors. TCRdb re-processed the PCR reads through MiXCR. The table lists about 41,000 clones, about 10% of them singletons. Patients were all untreated before their thyroid surgery. Material for sequencing was blood. Source of these receptors: a female donor with papillary thyroid cancer or a benign thyroid nodule (not recorded which). Some clones in this sample may be carry-over from other donors' samples.

Many counts were recorded for this clone. The V gene is TRBV20-1, the J gene TRBJ2-7; possible D gene TRBD2, 7 bases. Germline V lookup: CDR1 DFQATT, CDR2 SNEGSKA (reference sequence). The CDR3 runs 12 residues. Trimming stripped 4 bases from V and 3 bases from J, with 10 bases between. The CDR3 here is CSAKGGNYEQYF. Here the CDR3 DNA reads TGCAGTGCTAAGGGGGGGAACTACGAGCAGTACTTC.

The table lists this clone with many counts. The chain uses TRBV20-1 and TRBJ2-2, with D possibly matching TRBD1 (6 bases). CDR1 and CDR2 from the germline V gene are DFQATT and SNEGSKA (reference sequence). V lost 0 bases to trimming and J lost 1 base, with 12 bases between them. This CDR3 is 16 amino acids long. CDR3 DNA sequence: TGCAGTGCTAGAGATCTGGGGACACGGAACACCGGGGAGCTGTTTTTT. It encodes CSARDLGTRNTGELFF.

Only a few counts were recorded for this clone. The junction shows a germline mismatch at one end, possibly a read error. This sequence joins TRBV11-3 and TRBJ2-7; D gene uncertain. CDR3 length: 15 amino acids. From germline, CDR1 is SGHNT and CDR2 YENEEA. The CDR3 nucleotides read TGTGCCAGCAGCTTAGAAGGCCCCCTCGAGTACGATCAGTACTTC. This gives the protein CASSLEGPLEYDQYF.

The gene calls are TRBV6-1 and TRBJ2-1; 9 bases line up with TRBD2. V shed 7 bases, J shed 6 bases, and the junction held 13 bases outside the gene matches. The germline V gene has CDR1 MNHNS and CDR2 SASEGT. CDR3 size: 16 residues. As DNA, the CDR3 is TGTGCCAGCACACTCTTAGCGGGAGTATCTGGCAATGAGCAGTTCTTC. Translation gives CASTLLAGVSGNEQFF.

This clone was seen more than once but under ten times. Just one base apart from a much larger clone, this may be a read error. The genes are TRBV2 and TRBJ2-3, with D tentatively TRBD2 (5 bases). The CDR3 runs 14 residues. The germline CDR1 and CDR2 sequences are SNHLY and FYNNEI. The CDR3: CSSSLSSSTDMQYF. CDR3 sequence (DNA): TGTTCCAGCAGCCTTAGCTCTAGCACAGATATGCAGTATTTT.

This clone has at least ten counts. The V gene is TRBV2, the J gene TRBJ1-5, with 8 bases identical to TRBD1. V shed 5 bases and J 7 bases; nucleotides not matched to a gene: 7. The CDR3 spans 14 residues. CDR1 is SNHLY, CDR2 FYNNEI, per germline. The CDR3 loop is CASSSDRGGQPQHF. DNA of the CDR3: TGTGCCAGCAGTTCCGACAGGGGAGGGCAGCCCCAGCATTTT.

This clone has a count of ten or more. The V and J genes are TRBV18 and TRBJ2-1, with D possibly TRBD1 on 6 matching bases. CDR1 is KGHSH, CDR2 LQKENI, per germline. V was trimmed by 2 bases and J by 12 bases, leaving 17 bases between them. The CDR3 runs to 14 residues. The DNA of the CDR3 is TGTGCCAGCTCACCAGGGCAGGGGTTCGTCAGGCAGTTCTTC. This translates into CASSPGQGFVRQFF.

The table lists this clone with a few counts. A read error is possible here, since a much larger clone lies one base away. The chain joins TRBV7-9 to TRBJ1-3; 7 positions agree with TRBD1. From germline, CDR1 is SEHNR and CDR2 FQNEAQ (reference sequence). The CDR3 length is 11 residues. The CDR3 region is CASILGQEIYF. Here the CDR3 DNA reads TGTGCCAGCATCTTAGGACAGGAGATATATTTT.

This clone was counted many times. The chain carries TRBV20-1 and TRBJ2-1; D gene ambiguous. The germline V gene has CDR1 DFQATT and CDR2 SNEGSKA (reference sequence). V was pared by 5 bases and J by 0 bases, with 8 bases between. The CDR3 consists of 13 residues. The CDR3 nucleotides are TGCAGTGCTCATAAACCCTCCTACAATGAGCAGTTCTTC. The encoded protein is CSAHKPSYNEQFF.

In regard to this clone: Other nucleotide sequences from this sample produce the same CDR3. The CDR3 region is CASSTSGRDGGYTF. Written as DNA, the CDR3 is TGTGCCAGCAGCACTTCAGGACGGGACGGCGGCTACACCTTC. V and J are TRBV7-3 and TRBJ1-2; D is perhaps TRBD1 (5 bases). The V gene lost 5 bases and the J gene lost 8 bases, with 18 bases spanning the gap. Germline loops: CDR1 SGHTA, CDR2 FQGTGA. The CDR3 covers 14 residues.

This clone was counted ten times or more. CDR3 sequence (DNA): TGTGCCAGCACCCCCGGGGACCGCAATGAGCAGTTCTTC. As protein: CASTPGDRNEQFF. The genes are TRBV27 and TRBJ2-1; the D gene could be TRBD1 or TRBD2 (5 bases each). CDR1 and CDR2 from the germline V gene are MNHEY and SMNVEV (reference sequence). The ends were cut back, 7 bases at V and 6 bases at J, with 13 bases in the middle. This CDR3 has 13 residues.

This clone was recorded at least ten times. The chain carries TRBV5-4 and TRBJ2-7, with 13 bases fitting TRBD2. The CDR3 consists of 15 residues. The germline V gene has CDR1 SGHNT and CDR2 YYREEE (reference sequence). V gave up 2 bases and J gave up 5 bases; unmatched junction bases: 4. CDR3 sequence reads: CASSLQTSGRHEQYF. The CDR3, as DNA: TGTGCCAGCAGCTTACAGACTAGCGGGAGGCACGAGCAGTACTTC.

This clone was observed many times. This chain uses TRBV12-3 or TRBV12-4 with TRBJ2-2; D might be TRBD2 (7 bases). CDR3 length: 16 residues. The germline V and J ends were trimmed by 7 bases and 7 bases, with 22 bases remaining between them. As DNA, the CDR3 is TGTGCCAGCAACCCGGGGGGCACGCGGCAGTTCGGGGAGCTGTTTTTT. Translation: CASNPGGTRQFGELFF.

This clone appeared many times. This rearrangement joins TRBV20-1 to TRBJ2-3; 9 positions match TRBD2. The CDR3 is made up of 14 amino acids. Germline lookup yields CDR1 DFQATT and CDR2 SNEGSKA (reference sequence). With 6 bases clipped from V and 0 bases from J, the junction kept 4 bases outside the gene matches. DNA for the CDR3: TGCAGTGCCGAGACTAGCGGAAGCACAGATACGCAGTATTTT. Protein product: CSAETSGSTDTQYF.

This clone was picked up many times. V usage is TRBV9 and J usage is TRBJ2-1; 8 bases are shared with TRBD2. Trimming cost V 1 base and J 8 bases; bases outside gene matches: 11. The CDR3 sequence is 16 residues long. Germline V gene data show CDR1 as SGDLS and CDR2 as YYNGEE. As DNA, the CDR3 is TGTGCCAGCAGCGTACTAGCGGGTTTTTCGGCCGATGAGCAGTTCTTC. It codes for CASSVLAGFSADEQFF.

This clone was counted between two and nine times. The rearrangement joins TRBV6-1 to TRBJ2-7, with D unresolved. CDR1 is MNHNS and CDR2 is SASEGT in the germline V gene. Trimming removed 7 bases from V and 3 bases from J, with 16 bases in between. The CDR3 length is 14 residues. The CDR3 DNA sequence: TGTGCCAGCAAATACGAGGTGGACCGCTACGAGCAGTACTTC. This gives the protein CASKYEVDRYEQYF.

The table lists this clone with many counts. The chain has TRBV5-1 and TRBJ2-1; D remains ambiguous. This CDR3 is built from 12 residues. Germline CDR1 and CDR2: SGHRS and YFSETQ. Between the trimmed V and J ends, which lost 0 bases and 7 bases, there was a span of 5 bases. The CDR3 nucleotides read TGCGCCAGCAGCTTGGACGGGAATGAGCAGTTCTTC. Its protein product is CASSLDGNEQFF.

At least ten counts were recorded for this clone. The rearrangement uses TRBV12-3 or TRBV12-4 and TRBJ2-7; tentatively, D is TRBD1 (6 bases). The V end was cut by 3 bases, the J end by 6 bases, with 12 bases between. This CDR3 has 13 amino acids. CDR3 DNA sequence: TGTGCCAGCAGTTTGGGGGCGACCTCCGAGCAGTACTTC. Translating gives CASSLGATSEQYF.

There are many counts of this clone. The chain is built from TRBV5-5 and TRBJ2-7; 8 nucleotides line up with TRBD2. The trim removed 0 bases at V and 2 bases at J, leaving 1 base unmatched. CDR3 length: 14 amino acids. Per germline, CDR1 SGHKS and CDR2 YYEKEE (reference sequence). Here the CDR3 reads CASSLASGPYEQYF. The CDR3 DNA reads TGTGCCAGCAGCTTGGCTAGCGGGCCCTACGAGCAGTACTTC.

This clone was observed at least ten times. The chain joins TRBV6-2 or TRBV6-3 to TRBJ2-3; 8 bases are shared with TRBD1. The CDR3 has 15 residues. Germline lookup yields CDR1 MNHEY and CDR2 SVGEGT. The V and J ends lost 4 bases and 2 bases, in that order; junction bases with no gene match: 5. In nucleotides, the CDR3 is TGTGCCAGCAGTTGGAGGACAGGGAACACAGATACGCAGTATTTT. It is translated as CASSWRTGNTDTQYF.

This clone showed up many times. The chain combines TRBV20-1 with TRBJ1-1; D ambiguous. The CDR3 loop spans 13 amino acids. Germline V gene sequence: CDR1 DFQATT, CDR2 SNEGSKA (reference sequence). Trimming shortened V by 1 base and J by 1 base, and 7 bases separated the two germline ends. DNA for the CDR3: TGCAGTGCTAGAGGCTATCAGAACACTGAAGCTTTCTTT. Translating gives CSARGYQNTEAFF.

This clone was detected ten times or more. The chain couples TRBV5-8 to TRBJ1-2; TRBD1 agrees at 7 bases. The CDR3 totals 14 residues. The junction had 10 bases not matched to a gene; V was cut back by 4 bases and J by 7 bases. In germline, CDR1 is SGHTS, CDR2 YDEGEE. CDR3 amino acids: CASSLDRVLSGYTF. CDR3 sequence (DNA): TGTGCCAGCAGCCTCGACAGGGTTTTGAGTGGCTACACCTTC.

This clone has only a few counts. This chain connects TRBV6-5 to TRBJ2-7; 8 positions match TRBD2. V trimming: 0 bases; J trimming: 12 bases; junction bases outside the gene matches: 7. This CDR3 comprises 13 residues. Per the germline V gene, CDR1 is MNHEY and CDR2 is SVGAGI. The CDR3 region has the DNA TGTGCCAGCAGTTACTCGACGGGGGGGGTCACGTACTTC. Protein: CASSYSTGGVTYF.

There are many counts of this clone. V is TRBV4-1 and J is TRBJ2-2, with D uncertain. Trimming took 8 bases from V and 1 from J, leaving 5 bases between them. The CDR3 is 12 residues long. Per the germline V gene, CDR1 is MGHRA and CDR2 is YSYEKL. The CDR3 nucleotides are TGCGCCAGCTTGGGGAACACCGGGGAGCTGTTTTTT. The encoded protein is CASLGNTGELFF.